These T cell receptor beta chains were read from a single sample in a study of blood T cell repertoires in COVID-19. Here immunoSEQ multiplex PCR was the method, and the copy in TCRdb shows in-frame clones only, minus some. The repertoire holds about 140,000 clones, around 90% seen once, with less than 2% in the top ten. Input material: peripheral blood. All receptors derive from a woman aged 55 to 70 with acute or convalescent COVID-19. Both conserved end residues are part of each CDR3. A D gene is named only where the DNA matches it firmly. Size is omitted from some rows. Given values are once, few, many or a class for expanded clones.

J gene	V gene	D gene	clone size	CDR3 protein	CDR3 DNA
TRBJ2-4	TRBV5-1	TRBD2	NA	CASSPRSGAKNIQYF	TGCGCCAGCAGCCCTCGTAGCGGGGCCAAAAACATTCAGTACTTC
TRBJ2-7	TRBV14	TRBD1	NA	CASSRAPGTGDILNEQYF	TGTGCCAGCAGCCGCGCCCCAGGGACAGGGGACATTCTTAACGAGCAGTACTTC
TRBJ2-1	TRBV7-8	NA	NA	CASSPLTADNEQFF	TGTGCCAGCAGCCCTTTGACAGCCGACAATGAGCAGTTCTTC
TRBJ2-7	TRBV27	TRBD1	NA	CASSYTGGLVYEQYF	TGTGCCAGCAGTTACACAGGGGGTCTTGTCTACGAGCAGTACTTC
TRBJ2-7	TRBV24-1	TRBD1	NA	CATAAGGLTYEQYF	TGTGCCACCGCCGCAGGGGGCCTAACCTACGAGCAGTACTTC
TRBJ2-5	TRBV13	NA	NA	CASSFGGEETQYF	TGTGCCAGCAGCTTCGGAGGGGAAGAGACCCAGTACTTC
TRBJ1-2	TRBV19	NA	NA	CASSKQTGNYGYTF	TGTGCCAGTAGTAAACAAACAGGGAACTATGGCTACACCTTC
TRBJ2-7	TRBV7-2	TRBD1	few	CASSLDRGPYEQYF	TGTGCCAGCAGCTTAGACAGGGGACCCTACGAGCAGTACTTC
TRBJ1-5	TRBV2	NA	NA	CASGGEWGGHQPQHF	TGTGCCAGCGGAGGGGAATGGGGAGGGCATCAGCCCCAGCATTTT
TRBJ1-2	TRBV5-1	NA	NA	CASSLHSLDLGAGYTF	TGCGCCAGCAGCTTGCACTCGCTCGACTTAGGTGCGGGCTACACCTTC
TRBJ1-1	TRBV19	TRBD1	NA	CASSPGQGSTEAFF	TGTGCCAGTAGTCCAGGACAGGGTAGCACTGAAGCTTTCTTT
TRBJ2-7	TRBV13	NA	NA	CASSFGRSRGEQYF	TGTGCCAGCAGCTTTGGACGCTCCCGGGGCGAGCAGTACTTC
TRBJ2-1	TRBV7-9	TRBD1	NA	CASSLPPGQGNEQFF	TGTGCCAGCAGCTTACCACCGGGACAGGGTAATGAGCAGTTCTTC
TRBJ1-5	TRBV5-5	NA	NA	CASSLGQSYSRSNQPQHF	TGTGCCAGCAGCCTAGGACAGTCCTATAGCCGGAGCAATCAGCCCCAGCATTTT
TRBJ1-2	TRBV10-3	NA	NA	CAISESMDSHYYGYTF	TGTGCCATCAGTGAGTCGATGGACAGCCATTACTATGGCTACACCTTC
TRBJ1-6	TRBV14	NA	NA	CASSQKTVNNSPLHF	TGTGCCAGCAGCCAGAAGACAGTGAATAATTCACCCCTCCACTTT
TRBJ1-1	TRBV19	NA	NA	CASSISGVPEAFF	TGTGCCAGTAGTATATCGGGAGTCCCTGAAGCTTTCTTT
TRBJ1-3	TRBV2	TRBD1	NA	CASRPDRTGNTIYF	TGTGCCAGCAGGCCGGACAGGACTGGAAACACCATATATTTT
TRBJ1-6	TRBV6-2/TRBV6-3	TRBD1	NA	CASSRGGQGHSPLHF	TGTGCCAGCAGCCGTGGGGGACAGGGGCATTCACCCCTCCACTTT
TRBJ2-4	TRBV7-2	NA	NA	CASSTPDRAKNIQYF	TGTGCCAGCAGCACGCCCGACAGAGCCAAAAACATTCAGTACTTC
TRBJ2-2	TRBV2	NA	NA	CASSARVSGELFF	TGTGCCAGCAGCGCGCGGGTCTCCGGGGAGCTGTTTTTT
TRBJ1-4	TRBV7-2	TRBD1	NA	CASSSVSTGEGEKLFF	TGTGCCAGCAGCTCCGTCTCGACAGGGGAGGGTGAAAAACTGTTTTTT
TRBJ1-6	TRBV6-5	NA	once	CASSYGQGNNSPLHF	TGTGCCAGCAGTTACGGCCAGGGGAATAATTCACCCCTCCACTTT
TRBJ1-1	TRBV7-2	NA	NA	CASSTQGDTEAFF	TGTGCCAGCAGCACACAGGGAGACACTGAAGCTTTCTTT
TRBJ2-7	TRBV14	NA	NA	CASSQERPPSSYEQYF	TGTGCCAGCAGCCAAGAGCGGCCACCGAGCTCCTACGAGCAGTACTTC
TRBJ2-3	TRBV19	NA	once	CASSPQQGRDTQYF	TGTGCCAGTAGTCCCCAGCAGGGGAGAGATACGCAGTATTTT
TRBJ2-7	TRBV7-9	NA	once	CASSLEREQYF	TGTGCCAGCAGCTTAGAGCGCGAGCAGTACTTC
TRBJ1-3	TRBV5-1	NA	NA	CASSFTGDTIYF	TGCGCCAGCAGCTTTACAGGCGACACCATATATTTT
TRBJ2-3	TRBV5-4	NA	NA	CASSLARGGAGTGPTDTQYF	TGTGCCAGCAGCTTGGCCCGAGGAGGGGCAGGAACGGGCCCCACAGATACGCAGTATTTT
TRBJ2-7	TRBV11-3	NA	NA	CASSLTGEAGEQYF	TGTGCCAGCAGCTTAACAGGGGAGGCGGGGGAGCAGTACTTC
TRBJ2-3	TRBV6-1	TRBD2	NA	CASSDGPPSGGNTQYF	TGTGCCAGCAGTGATGGGCCCCCTAGCGGGGGAAATACGCAGTATTTT
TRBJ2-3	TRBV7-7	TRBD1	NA	CASSPLGQHTDTQYF	TGTGCTAGCAGCCCCTTGGGACAGCACACAGATACGCAGTATTTT
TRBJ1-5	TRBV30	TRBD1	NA	CAWSGQGHQPQHF	TGTGCCTGGAGCGGACAGGGGCATCAGCCCCAGCATTTT
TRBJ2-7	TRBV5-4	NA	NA	CASSLDFYEQYF	TGTGCCAGCAGCTTGGACTTCTACGAGCAGTACTTC
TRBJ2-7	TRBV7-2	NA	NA	CASSFSPGQVFGEQYF	TGTGCCAGCAGCTTTAGCCCGGGACAAGTCTTTGGCGAGCAGTACTTC
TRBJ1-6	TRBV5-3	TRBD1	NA	CARSEKENSDREYGGPYNSPLHF	TGTGCCAGAAGCGAAAAGGAAAATTCGGACAGGGAATATGGGGGTCCCTATAATTCACCCCTCCACTTT
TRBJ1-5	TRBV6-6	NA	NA	CASSLTGIQPQHF	TGTGCCAGCAGTCTAACAGGGATCCAGCCCCAGCATTTT
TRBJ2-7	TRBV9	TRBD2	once	CASSVEPSGVSYEQYF	TGTGCCAGCAGCGTAGAGCCTAGCGGGGTCTCCTACGAGCAGTACTTC
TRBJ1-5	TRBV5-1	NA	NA	CASSLDTDPGQPQHF	TGCGCCAGCAGCTTGGACACGGATCCAGGTCAGCCCCAGCATTTT
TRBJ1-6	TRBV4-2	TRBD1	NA	CASSQVKQGESPLHF	TGTGCCAGCAGCCAAGTGAAACAGGGGGAATCACCCCTCCACTTT
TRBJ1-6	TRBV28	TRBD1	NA	CASSAPGQGVRSPLHF	TGTGCCAGCAGTGCCCCGGGACAGGGCGTCCGTTCACCCCTCCACTTT
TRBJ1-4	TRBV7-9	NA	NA	CASSLLATNEKLFF	TGTGCCAGCAGCTTACTCGCAACTAATGAAAAACTGTTTTTT
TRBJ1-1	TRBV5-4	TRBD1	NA	CASSLGTGPNTEAFF	TGTGCCAGCAGCTTGGGGACAGGGCCCAACACTGAAGCTTTCTTT
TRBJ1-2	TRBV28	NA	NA	CASSLPREWATGSNYGYTF	TGTGCCAGCAGTTTACCCCGAGAGTGGGCGACAGGTTCTAACTATGGCTACACCTTC
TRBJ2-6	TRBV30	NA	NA	CAWSGVSGSIHVLTF	TGTGCCTGGAGTGGAGTATCCGGGTCCATTCACGTCCTGACTTTC